The next 2 T cell receptor beta chains were all read from a single sample in a study of radiation and T cells in renal cell carcinoma. The assay was immunoSEQ multiplex PCR, and TCRdb's table has in-frame clones only and misses some. Of 110,000 to 150,000 clones listed, over 65% were seen once; the top ten hold around 21%. Time point reported: baseline pretreatment blood. The treatment was: 15 Gy SBRT to primary tumor, nephrectomy 4 weeks later. The sequenced sample was blood, obtained from a patient whose treatment included radiotherapy and nephrectomy. Source of these receptors: a woman aged 50 to 65 with renal cell carcinoma.

The chain carries TRBV7-7 and TRBJ1-3; no definite D call. There are 14 residues in the CDR3. Germline V CDR1 and CDR2: SSHAT, FNYEAQ (reference sequence). Between the trimmed V and J ends, which lost 5 bases and 0 bases, there was a span of 8 bases. CDR3 coding DNA: TGTGCCAGCAGCGACTCGTACTCTGGAAACACCATATATTTT. This translates into CASSDSYSGNTIYF.

As concerns this clone: Germline is not matched at one junction end, which may reflect a read error. This chain joins TRBV28 and TRBJ2-7; 8 bases map to TRBD1. There are 15 residues in the CDR3. Looked up from germline, CDR1 is MDHEN and CDR2 is SYDVKM. CDR3 in amino acids: CASSLQGAKRYVQYF. CDR3 DNA: TGTGCCAGCAGTTTACAGGGGGCGAAGAGATACGTGCAGTACTTC.